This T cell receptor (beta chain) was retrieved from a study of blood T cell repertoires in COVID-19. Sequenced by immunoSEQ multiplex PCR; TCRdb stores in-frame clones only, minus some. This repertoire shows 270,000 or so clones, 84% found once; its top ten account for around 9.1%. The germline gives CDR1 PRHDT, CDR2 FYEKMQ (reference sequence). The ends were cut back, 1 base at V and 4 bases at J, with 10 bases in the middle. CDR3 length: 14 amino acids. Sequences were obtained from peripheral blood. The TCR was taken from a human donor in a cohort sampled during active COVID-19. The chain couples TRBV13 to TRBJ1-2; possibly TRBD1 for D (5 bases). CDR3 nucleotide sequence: TGTGCCAGCAGCTTAGACAGGCGTAGCTATGGCTACACCTTC. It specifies CASSLDRRSYGYTF.